This TCR beta chain originates from a study of blood T cells in healthy people across ages (dated by TCRdb to about 2015). With regard to the full study: In model experiments, template switching captured about one uniquely barcoded TCR beta cDNA molecule for every two T cells. The study measured age-related changes in TCR beta repertoire diversity using deep sequencing normalized with unique cDNA molecular identifiers. Donors were grouped into four age groups: young (average roughly 15 years), middle-aged (39), aged (around 66) and long-lived (approximately 75). Donors of different ages were randomly distributed across sequencing lanes to avoid experimental bias. Using the same blood draw, the study looked at two additional independent replicas of 1 million unique cDNA reads for two donors, one aged 18 to 30 and the other aged 80 or older. What the authors observed across the whole study: Because the CMV infection status of the donors was unknown, age-related changes in expanded clonotypes may potentially have been confounded. There was a strong correlation between observed TCR beta diversity and the percentage of naive T cells measured by flow cytometry. Estimates of total diversity based on one million sequenced T cells were regarded as lower bounds and as underestimates. As age increased, observed TCR beta diversity per million T cells dropped in a roughly linear way, and a significant reduction was already evident by age approximately 40. Bulk unsorted PBMC profiling prevented conclusive comparison of naive and antigen-experienced compartments. Compared with the aged group, more naive CD4+ T cells, fewer expanded clones and increased TCR diversity were shown by the long-lived group, suggesting age selection.

This clonotype was counted only a few times. This receptor's antigen is unknown. Per-base quality was not reported, and no clone a single base away is much larger than it. Donors were under 40 systemically healthy Caucasian individuals from Russia aged roughly 6 to 90 years. Around 10 milliliters of peripheral blood were collected from each donor into EDTA-treated Vacutainer tubes. Ficoll-Paque density-gradient centrifugation was used to isolate PBMCs, with at least 6.5 million per sample. Total RNA was extracted from PBMCs with Trizol reagent, with at least 6 micrograms obtained per sample. The percentages of naive CD45RAhigh/CD27high T cells were determined by flow cytometry on a PBMC aliquot from every donor. Library construction relied on 5' RACE. The sequencer listed for this sample is Illumina HiSeq 2500. A second PCR of about 6 to 12 cycles was run with a J-beta primer mix and a sample-barcoded 5' primer. A unique molecular identifier was introduced onto each TCR beta cDNA molecule by a template-switch 5' adaptor carrying 12 random nucleotides. Each sample yielded at least 3 million CDR3-containing paired-end reads. The Mint cDNA synthesis kit, primed by a TRBC-specific oligonucleotide, was used to synthesize first-strand cDNA from all RNA. Following uracil-DNA glycosylase treatment, a first 18-cycle PCR with universal primers M1SS and BC2_uni_R was performed on all cDNA. As for the authors' bioinformatics: Normalization of each sample was performed by random selection of 1 million high-quality reads, each carrying a distinct molecular identifier. Reads with shared molecular identifiers were discarded instead of being binned into consensus sequences. MiTCR, run with a Q25 quality threshold and the strictest error-elimination algorithm, handled CDR3 identification, clonotype clustering and error correction. A nonparametric unseen species model with Euler transformation was used to estimate lower-bound total TCR beta diversity. The raw public reads went through TCRdb reprocessing: fastp at Q25, MiXCR clone calling, in-frame beta chains kept. Identical CDR3 protein sequences are pooled into one entry, listed with their most common genes and DNA. What appears here as the V and J calls and clone size reflects TCRdb's work, not the paper's. The sample table holds 700,000 to 950,000 distinct CDR3 sequences, of which 58% were seen once. About 20% of the sample is held by the ten biggest clonotypes.

Trimmed from V: 6 bases; trimmed from J: 8 bases; junction bases lacking a gene match: 16. CDR1 and CDR2, looked up from the germline V gene (reference sequence), are DFQATT and SNEGSKA. The CDR3 holds 15 amino acids from the cysteine to the phenylalanine. Only the CDR3 DNA stays, 45 bases, in frame from base 1. Sequencing used blood. The chain is assembled from TRBV20-1 and TRBJ2-1, with TRBD2 matching 7 junction bases. The TCR was taken from a man aged 25-45 years in good health. The CDR3 is CSANPPGGSLDEQFF. Here is the DNA: TGCAGTGCAAACCCCCCGGGCGGGAGTTTGGATGAGCAGTTCTTC.